This T cell receptor (beta chain) was documented in a study of T cells in Graves' hyperthyroidism and ophthalmopathy. Across the study: Peripheral blood was taken when the disease was first diagnosed, before any treatment began.

Uncontrolled infection, other autoimmune disease, pregnancy or lactation disqualified patients from enrolment. The CDR3 is made up of 14 amino acids. In germline, CDR1 is SGDLS, CDR2 YYNGEE. After removal of 4 bases from V and 7 bases from J, the junction contained 5 bases not matched to a gene. In regard to this clonotype: What it recognizes is unknown.

Study observations and caveats: Model-based prediction identified ophthalmopathy a median around 6.5 months prior to its onset.

Authors of the study amplified TCR beta CDR3 regions from RNA transcripts. The study used the HTBI primer set for a first-round RT-PCR of the TCR CDR3. TCRdb re-derived calls from the multiplex PCR reads in MiXCR, one entry per CDR3 protein. The table has approximately 690,000 distinct CDR3 sequences, under 25% seen once. Input material: blood. The rearrangement uses TRBV9 and TRBJ1-6; 7 positions match TRBD1. This TCR came from a man aged 25 to 40 with Graves' ophthalmopathy. CDR3 bases: TGTGCCAGCAGCCCCGGGACAGCCAATTCACCCCTCCACTTT. Its translation: CASSPGTANSPLHF.